The 8 T cell receptor beta chains in this list originate from one sample, sequenced in a study of T cell responses to AZD1222 COVID-19 vaccine. This table comes from immunoSEQ multiplex PCR, and its TCRdb copy is limited to in-frame clones, with some not included. The sample has 120,000 to 150,000 clones; approximately 89% are singletons. The input for sequencing was peripheral blood, taken on day 0 of AZD1222 vaccination. Source of these receptors: an adult in good health.

This sequence joins TRBV6-5 and TRBJ2-7, with D perhaps assigned TRBD1 or TRBD2 (5 bases each). The V end lost 5 bases, the J end lost 1 base, and 15 bases lay between the germline ends. CDR3 length equals 15 residues. Germline V lookup: CDR1 MNHEY, CDR2 SVGAGI. CDR3 sequence (DNA): TGTGCCAGCAGTCCTCCCGGTGGGGGATCCTACGAGCAGTACTTC. It specifies CASSPPGGGSYEQYF.

The chain joins TRBV7-9 to TRBJ1-1; 10 nucleotides match TRBD1. CDR3 length: 16 amino acids. V trimming: 6 bases; J trimming: 4 bases; junction bases outside the gene matches: 11. Germline V gene lookup returns CDR1 SEHNR and CDR2 FQNEAQ (reference sequence). The chain's CDR3 is CASSPTPRDRGTEAFF. The CDR3 DNA reads TGTGCCAGCAGTCCTACTCCCCGGGACAGGGGCACTGAAGCTTTCTTT.

The rearrangement uses TRBV18 and TRBJ2-7; tentatively, D is TRBD1 (7 bases). Trimming shortened V by 0 bases and J by 2 bases, and 14 bases separated the two germline ends. Germline assignment: CDR1 KGHSH and CDR2 LQKENI. The CDR3 contains 16 residues. The CDR3 reads CASSPPGGQLTYEQYF. CDR3 DNA: TGTGCCAGCTCACCACCGGGGGGACAGCTCACCTACGAGCAGTACTTC.

V gene TRBV7-3 combines with J gene TRBJ2-3; TRBD2 agrees at 8 bases. This CDR3 has 16 residues. CDR1 is SGHTA, CDR2 FQGTGA, per germline. V shed 5 bases, J shed 4 bases, and the junction held 11 bases outside the gene matches. The CDR3 nucleotides read TGTGCCAGCAGCCTCGGCGGGGGGATAGGTTCAGATACGCAGTATTTT. This sequence encodes CASSLGGGIGSDTQYF.

The chain employs TRBV30 and TRBJ1-2, with a weak D call TRBD1 (5 bases). The CDR3 covers 14 residues. V dropped 4 bases and J dropped 5 bases, with 17 bases sitting between them. Germline-derived CDR1 and CDR2 are GTSNPN and SVGIG (reference sequence). The CDR3 DNA reads TGTGCCTGGACCTCGACGGGGCAGCAGTATGGCTACACCTTC. Translated, it gives CAWTSTGQQYGYTF.

V gene TRBV18 combines with J gene TRBJ2-5; D remains unclear. This CDR3 has 13 amino acids. Germline CDR1 and CDR2: KGHSH and LQKENI. The germline V and J ends were trimmed by 1 base and 4 bases, with 7 bases remaining between them. The CDR3 region is CASSPRSGETQYF. In nucleotides, the CDR3 is TGTGCCAGCTCACCACGGTCCGGAGAGACCCAGTACTTC.

The gene calls are TRBV5-1 and TRBJ2-7; D not resolved. Germline V gene sequence: CDR1 SGHRS, CDR2 YFSETQ. V dropped 2 bases and J dropped 3 bases, with 6 bases sitting between them. The CDR3 has 12 residues. CDR3 DNA: TGCGCCAGCAGCTTCGAGGACTACGAGCAGTACTTC. This codes for CASSFEDYEQYF. Using reference TRBV5-1 and TRBJ2-7 for the parts outside the CDR3, the full variable domain is KAGVTQTPRYLIKTRGQQVTLSCSPISGHRSVSWYQQTPGQGLQFLFEYFSETQRNKGNFPGRFSGRQFSNSRSEMNVSTLELGDSALYLCASSFEDYEQYFGPGTRLTVT.

The chain links TRBV7-2 to TRBJ2-7; no clear D gene. The CDR3 consists of 16 residues. CDR1 and CDR2 (germline): SGHTA, FQGNSA. The V end was cut by 1 base, the J end by 1 base, with 14 bases between. This CDR3 reads CASSLGSSSFSYEQYF. The CDR3 bases are TGTGCCAGCAGCTTAGGGTCCAGTTCTTTTTCCTACGAGCAGTACTTC. Drawing the rest from reference TRBV7-2 and TRBJ2-7, the complete variable domain is GAGVSQSPSNKVTEKGKDVELRCDPISGHTALYWYRQSLGQGLEFLIYFQGNSAPDKSGLPSDRFSAERTGGSVSTLTIQRTQQEDSAVYLCASSLGSSSFSYEQYFGPGTRLTVT.